This T cell receptor (beta chain) derives from a study of T-cell memory formation after mild COVID-19. Study-wide findings and caveats: Pre-infection memory showed some responding clones, and this suggested that cross-reactive memory joined. CD4/CD8 balance characterized clones contracting day 15 to 85, and CD4+ skew characterized later expanders.

The germline V gene has CDR1 MNHEY and CDR2 SMNVEV (reference sequence). The CDR3 contains 18 residues. Trimming took 5 bases from V and 6 from J; bases not matched to a gene: 12. Using its own MiXCR run on the 5' RACE reads, TCRdb lists one record per CDR3 protein. The sample has fewer than 650,000 distinct CDR3 sequences; 15% to 20% are singletons. Concerning this clonotype itself: As yet, its antigen is unknown.

This receptor was taken from an adult woman who had mild COVID-19 (a few samples of this study predate the infection). Cell type and time point are not known. The genes are TRBV27 and TRBJ2-1, with 14 bases lining up with TRBD2. The sequencing input was PBMCs or a T cell subset sorted from them (not recorded which). The CDR3 nucleotides read TGTGCCAGCAGTGACTTAGGGACTAGCGGGAGCCTCCGCAATGAGCAGTTCTTC. This codes for CASSDLGTSGSLRNEQFF.